Below, 2 T cell receptor beta chains from the same sample are listed, as sequenced in a study of regulatory T cells in long-lasting Graves disease. Time point of the sample: persistent/refractory GD, antithyroid drugs over 5 years with positive TRAb. There was RNA extracted from PBMCs, and the TCR library was made from it. Arm-PCR of CDR3 regions and iRepertoire HTBI primers were used to build TCR beta libraries. TCRdb passed the multiplex PCR reads through MiXCR, listing each CDR3 protein once. Among around 460,000 distinct CDR3 sequences listed, approximately 22% were seen once. Sequencing was performed on peripheral blood mononuclear cells (PBMCs), taken when the disease was refractory, from a patient treated with antithyroid drugs. Receptor source: a female donor with Graves disease.

A single count supports this clonotype. As DNA, the CDR3 is TGCAGTGCAACCTCTCGGGAGCAGTTCTTC. Protein sequence: CSATSREQFF. The chain joins TRBV20-1 to TRBJ2-1; no clear D. The CDR3 is 10 amino acids. With 6 bases removed from V and 10 bases from J, the gap between germline ends came to 10 bases. Per germline, CDR1 DFQATT and CDR2 SNEGSKA (reference sequence).

V and J are TRBV7-3 and TRBJ2-3, with D uncertain. The CDR3 consists of 12 residues. The ends were cut back, 3 bases at V and 2 bases at J, with 3 bases in the middle. The germline V gene has CDR1 SGHTA and CDR2 FQGTGA. The CDR3 loop is CASSFNTDTQYF. The DNA for the CDR3 is TGTGCCAGCAGCTTCAACACAGATACGCAGTATTTT.